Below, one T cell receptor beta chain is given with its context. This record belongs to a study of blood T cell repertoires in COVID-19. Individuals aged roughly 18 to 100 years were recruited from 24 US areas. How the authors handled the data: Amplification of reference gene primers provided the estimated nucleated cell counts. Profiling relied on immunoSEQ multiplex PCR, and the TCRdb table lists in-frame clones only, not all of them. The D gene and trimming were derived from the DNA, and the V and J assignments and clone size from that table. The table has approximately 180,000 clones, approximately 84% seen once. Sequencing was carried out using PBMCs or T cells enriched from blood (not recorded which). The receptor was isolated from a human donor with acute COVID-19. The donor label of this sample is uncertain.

DNA of the CDR3: TGTGCCAGCAGCATCCGGACTAGCTCCTACAATGAGCAGTTCTTC. It translates to CASSIRTSSYNEQFF. The gene calls are TRBV9 and TRBJ2-1, with TRBD2 identical over 7 bases. Germline CDR1 reads SGDLS; CDR2 reads YYNGEE. V dropped 4 bases and J dropped 0; count of bases not matched to a gene: 4. The CDR3 length is 15 residues.